This T cell receptor (beta chain) came from a study of vaccination and CD4 T cells after COVID-19. About the study: Convalescent participants consisted of six males and four females, two being Hispanic.

The assay that was used to sequence DNA from cultured CD4+ T cells was the Oncomine TCR Beta short-read assay. TCRdb independently ran MiXCR on the PCR reads; one entry per CDR3 protein. This repertoire shows approximately 13,000 distinct CDR3 sequences, 27% found once; its top ten account for roughly 28%. Trimming took off 0 bases at V and 8 bases at J, with 11 bases between the two ends. The CDR3 length is 14 residues. Germline CDR1 is LNHNV and CDR2 is YYDKDF (reference sequence). Comment on this clonotype: Antigen unknown.

Treatment specified: approximately 11-day PBMC culture with coronavirus spike peptide pools or control peptides (ViraFEST assay). This material consisted of CD4+ T cells from blood, cultured in vitro, taken before SARS-CoV-2 vaccination. The origin of this receptor is a human donor who received a COVID-19 vaccine. The chain uses TRBV15 and TRBJ2-1; D is possibly TRBD2 (5 bases). As DNA, the CDR3 is TGTGCCACCAGCAGAGATCCGGGGAAATATGAGCAGTTCTTC. It is translated as CATSRDPGKYEQFF.